Below, 28 T cell receptor beta chains from the same sample are listed, as sequenced in a study of T cell responses to AZD1222 COVID-19 vaccine. This table comes from immunoSEQ multiplex PCR, and its TCRdb copy is limited to in-frame clones, with some not included. The sample lists approximately 46,000 clones, 70% to 90% seen once, with 1.1% in the top ten. Source: peripheral blood, taken 28 days after the second AZD1222 dose. The receptors here all came from an adult who received the AZD1222 COVID-19 vaccine.

The V and J genes are TRBV5-1 and TRBJ2-7, with no clear D. The germline CDR1 and CDR2 sequences are SGHRS and YFSETQ. The CDR3 consists of 12 residues. Trimming left V 4 bases short and J 1 base short, with 6 bases between. CDR3 amino acids: CASSGESYEQYF. The CDR3 DNA follows: TGCGCCAGCAGCGGGGAATCCTACGAGCAGTACTTC.

The V and J genes are TRBV7-8 and TRBJ1-2; D is unresolved. CDR3 length: 14 residues. V shed 5 bases and J shed 3 bases, with 13 bases lying between them. Germline assignment: CDR1 SGHVS and CDR2 FQNEAQ. The CDR3 DNA reads TGTGCCAGCAGCCCCCGCGGACGATACTATGGCTACACCTTC. This translates into CASSPRGRYYGYTF.

The chain has TRBV3-1 (or the pseudogene TRBV3-2) and TRBJ2-6; D gene uncertain. V was pared by 0 bases and J by 0 bases, with 21 bases between. Germline CDR1 reads LGHDT; CDR2 reads YNNKEL (reference sequence). This CDR3 region has 21 residues. The CDR3 region is CASSQDLVRQRQISGANVLTF. Here the CDR3 DNA reads TGTGCCAGCAGCCAAGATTTGGTACGGCAAAGACAAATCTCTGGGGCCAACGTCCTGACTTTC.

The chain couples TRBV6-5 to TRBJ2-3, with 9 bases aligning to TRBD1. V lost 10 bases to trimming and J lost 4 bases; unmatched junction nucleotides: 12. Per germline, CDR1 MNHEY and CDR2 SVGAGI. The CDR3 runs 15 residues. CDR3 sequence reads: CATKKQGAIADTQYF. The CDR3 nucleotides are TGTGCCACCAAAAAACAGGGGGCCATAGCAGATACGCAGTATTTT.

The chain has TRBV9 and TRBJ1-2, with D hard to call. CDR3 length: 14 residues. CDR1 and CDR2 (germline): SGDLS, YYNGEE. V lost 2 bases to trimming and J lost 2 bases, with 10 bases between them. The CDR3 DNA sequence: TGTGCCAGCAGCGTGGACGGGTTCAACTATGGCTACACCTTC. This codes for CASSVDGFNYGYTF.

The chain combines TRBV6-2 or TRBV6-3 with TRBJ2-1; 11 nucleotides match TRBD2. The CDR3 extends over 15 amino acids. The germline V gene has CDR1 MNHEY and CDR2 SVGEGT. With 6 bases clipped from V and 3 bases from J, the junction kept 4 bases outside the gene matches. DNA of the CDR3: TGTGCCAGCAGCCGACTAGCGGGATACTACAATGAGCAGTTCTTC. As protein: CASSRLAGYYNEQFF.

The chain has TRBV6-2 or TRBV6-3 and TRBJ2-5; 9 positions match TRBD1. Germline V lookup: CDR1 MNHEY, CDR2 SVGEGT. The length of the CDR3 is 14 residues. The J segment lost 1 base and the V segment lost 6 bases, leaving 3 bases of the junction unmatched. This chain's CDR3 is CASSRDRVQETQYF. As DNA, the CDR3 is TGTGCCAGCAGCAGGGACAGGGTCCAAGAGACCCAGTACTTC.

The chain is built from TRBV5-1 and TRBJ1-3, with D hard to call. The CDR3 covers 16 residues. Per germline, CDR1 SGHRS and CDR2 YFSETQ. Trimming took off 4 bases at V and 0 bases at J, with 14 bases between the two ends. The CDR3 sequence is CASSATTRDSGNTIYF. CDR3 DNA sequence: TGCGCCAGCAGCGCTACAACCCGTGACTCTGGAAACACCATATATTTT.

The CDR3 loop reads CASSESGGIYGYTF. The DNA for the CDR3 is TGTGCCAGCAGTGAATCAGGGGGCATCTATGGCTACACCTTC. The J gene is TRBJ1-2, the V gene TRBV2; 8 positions match TRBD1. Germline CDR1 and CDR2: SNHLY and FYNNEI. V shed 2 bases, J shed 4 bases, and the junction held 3 bases outside the gene matches. The CDR3 loop spans 14 amino acids.

The rearrangement links TRBV5-5 to TRBJ2-1; the match to TRBD2 covers 7 bases. The CDR3 extends over 16 amino acids. J lost 4 bases, V lost 1 base, and 8 bases had no gene match. Looked up from germline, CDR1 is SGHKS and CDR2 is YYEKEE (reference sequence). Here the CDR3 reads CASSLWSASGYNEQFF. CDR3 nucleotide sequence: TGTGCCAGCAGCTTGTGGTCGGCTAGCGGATACAATGAGCAGTTCTTC.

This clone appeared a single time. This chain connects TRBV28 to TRBJ2-7; 7 bases are shared with TRBD1. The V segment lost 4 bases and the J segment 4 bases; nucleotides outside the gene matches: 13. CDR3 length: 16 amino acids. Germline V gene data show CDR1 as MDHEN and CDR2 as SYDVKM. Here the CDR3 reads CASSSGADRARYEQYF. Here the CDR3 DNA reads TGTGCCAGCAGTTCGGGCGCCGACAGGGCGCGGTACGAGCAGTACTTC.

This sequence joins TRBV11-2 and TRBJ2-3, with D possibly being TRBD2 (5 bases). The V end lost 5 bases, the J end lost 3 bases, and 18 bases lay between the germline ends. The germline V gene has CDR1 SGHAT and CDR2 FQNNGV. The CDR3 has 16 residues. CDR3 residues: CASSPGVAGLTDTQYF. The CDR3 DNA reads TGTGCCAGCAGCCCCGGGGTGGCTGGGTTGACAGATACGCAGTATTTT.

This clone was seen a single time. This chain links TRBV2 with TRBJ2-6; no reliable D call. The CDR3 is 14 residues long. Trimming pared 7 bases from V and 3 bases from J, leaving 10 bases between. Germline CDR1 reads SNHLY; CDR2 reads FYNNEI. CDR3 in amino acids: CASMVRLGANVLTF. The CDR3, as DNA: TGTGCCAGCATGGTTAGACTTGGGGCCAACGTCCTGACTTTC.

The chain carries TRBV24-1 and TRBJ2-3, with D uncertain. The CDR3 is made up of 12 amino acids. CDR1 and CDR2 (germline): KGHDR, SFDVKD. The V end lost 7 bases, the J end lost 1 base, and 5 bases lay between the germline ends. CDR3 protein: CATSRGTDTQYF. In nucleotides, the CDR3 is TGTGCCACCAGCCGGGGCACAGATACGCAGTATTTT.

The V and J genes are TRBV9 and TRBJ1-6; D perhaps matches TRBD1 (5 bases). The V gene's germline CDR1 is SGDLS and CDR2 YYNGEE. This CDR3 is built from 15 residues. V was shortened by 4 bases and J by 7 bases, with 15 bases between the two germline ends. CDR3 region: CASSPLGEVNSPLHF. In nucleotides, the CDR3 is TGTGCCAGCAGCCCGTTGGGGGAGGTAAATTCACCCCTCCACTTT.

V gene TRBV28 combines with J gene TRBJ1-2, with D uncertain. V was trimmed by 6 bases and J by 4 bases, leaving 12 bases between them. The CDR3 sequence is 13 residues long. Germline values: CDR1 MDHEN, CDR2 SYDVKM. The CDR3 bases are TGTGCCAGCAGACACCCGGCGACCTATGGCTACACCTTC. Amino acid sequence: CASRHPATYGYTF.

This rearrangement joins TRBV5-1 to TRBJ1-2; D is unresolved. V was trimmed by 4 bases and J by 0 bases, leaving 13 bases between them. The CDR3 covers 15 residues. Germline-derived CDR1 and CDR2 are SGHRS and YFSETQ. The chain's CDR3 is CASSPAQLANYGYTF. CDR3 in DNA: TGCGCCAGCAGCCCGGCGCAGCTAGCTAACTATGGCTACACCTTC.

The chain carries TRBV28 and TRBJ2-6, with D uncertain. Trimming removed 6 bases from V and 1 base from J, with 4 bases in between. CDR1 is MDHEN and CDR2 is SYDVKM in the germline V gene. The CDR3 has 13 residues. CDR3 in DNA: TGTGCCAGCAGGAAATCTGGGGCCAACGTCCTGACTTTC. Encoded protein: CASRKSGANVLTF.

V and J are TRBV27 and TRBJ2-7, with D perhaps TRBD2 (6 bases). Trimming cost V 4 bases and J 5 bases, with 6 bases left between them. This CDR3 spans 11 amino acids. Germline V gene lookup returns CDR1 MNHEY and CDR2 SMNVEV (reference sequence). In nucleotides, the CDR3 is TGTGCCAGCAGTTGGGGGGACGAGCAGTACTTC. It codes for CASSWGDEQYF.

This sequence joins TRBV5-6 and TRBJ1-2, with 10 bases matching TRBD1. The CDR3 contains 15 residues. Looked up from germline, CDR1 is SGHDT and CDR2 is YYEEEE. The V gene end was trimmed by 4 bases and the J gene end by 4 bases; junction bases not matched to a gene: 7. The CDR3 DNA reads TGTGCCAGCAGCATTAGACAGGGGGCGCGCTATGGCTACACCTTC. This gives the protein CASSIRQGARYGYTF.

This clone was observed a single time. V usage is TRBV6-5 and J usage is TRBJ1-6; no clear D gene. The CDR3 totals 15 residues. Germline V gene lookup returns CDR1 MNHEY and CDR2 SVGAGI. V dropped 3 bases and J dropped 6 bases, with 12 bases sitting between them. The CDR3 is CASSYSEGLNSPLHF. CDR3 sequence (DNA): TGTGCCAGCAGTTATTCCGAGGGCCTTAATTCACCCCTCCACTTT.

The rearrangement uses TRBV29-1 and TRBJ2-7, with TRBD2 matching over 14 bases. This CDR3 spans 14 amino acids. Germline V CDR1 and CDR2: SQVTM, ANQGSEA. J gave up 1 base and V 5 bases, and 1 base lay outside the gene matches. CDR3 coding DNA: TGCAGCGTTCGACTAGCGGGAGGGTCCTACGAGCAGTACTTC. This encodes CSVRLAGGSYEQYF.

CDR3 nucleotide sequence: TGTGCCAGCTGCCGTGAGACGAGCTCCTACAATGAGCAGTTCTTC. Residues: CASCRETSSYNEQFF. This chain joins TRBV11-2 and TRBJ2-1, with D hard to call. Germline V gene lookup returns CDR1 SGHAT and CDR2 FQNNGV. The CDR3 extends over 15 amino acids. Trimming removed 8 bases from V and 0 bases from J, with 14 bases in between. Combining the CDR3 with reference TRBV11-2 and TRBJ2-1 gives the whole variable domain EAGVAQSPRYKIIEKRQSVAFWCNPISGHATLYWYQQILGQGPKLLIQFQNNGVVDDSQLPKDRFSAERLKGVDSTLKIQPAKLEDSAVYLCASCRETSSYNEQFFGPGTRLTVL.

This chain uses TRBV24-1 with TRBJ2-4; D possibly matches TRBD1 or TRBD2 (5 bases each). CDR1 and CDR2 from the germline V gene are KGHDR and SFDVKD. The CDR3 length is 15 residues. Trimming took 4 bases from V and 4 from J, leaving 13 bases between them. CDR3 loop: CATSDNRDGKNIQYF. CDR3 sequence (DNA): TGTGCCACCAGTGACAACCGGGACGGGAAAAACATTCAGTACTTC.

V is TRBV18 and J is TRBJ2-4; 11 bases line up with TRBD1. The ends lost 2 bases at V and 8 bases at J; junction bases unmatched: 8. The CDR3 runs to 16 residues. The germline V gene encodes CDR1 KGHSH and CDR2 LQKENI. CDR3 DNA sequence: TGTGCCAGCTCACCAAGGACAGGGGGCAGGACGGACATTCAGTACTTC. This gives the protein CASSPRTGGRTDIQYF.

The V gene is TRBV5-6, the J gene TRBJ2-7, with TRBD2 as a possible D gene (5 bases). The germline gives CDR1 SGHDT, CDR2 YYEEEE. V lost 1 base and J 7 bases, leaving 9 bases between the germline ends. The CDR3 length is 12 residues. The CDR3 loop is CASSLFRGEQYF. CDR3 DNA: TGTGCCAGCAGCTTGTTTCGGGGTGAGCAGTACTTC.

CDR3 nucleotide sequence: TGCGCCAGCAGTTCCGGGGGGCACCCGGAAGGCTACACCTTC. It translates to CASSSGGHPEGYTF. This rearrangement joins TRBV5-1 to TRBJ1-2; D is perhaps TRBD1 (6 bases). Germline V CDR1 and CDR2: SGHRS, YFSETQ. The CDR3 has 14 amino acids. Trimming took 5 bases from V and 8 from J, leaving 19 bases between them.

The chain uses TRBV6-2 or TRBV6-3 and TRBJ2-7; D uncertain. The CDR3 contains 13 residues. V lost 5 bases and J 6 bases, leaving 14 bases between the germline ends. CDR1 MNHEY and CDR2 SVGEGT come from the germline V gene. CDR3 bases: TGTGCCAGCAGTGTGGACGAGATAGGCGAGCAGTACTTC. This translates into CASSVDEIGEQYF.